This T cell receptor (beta chain) was captured in a study of PD-1 blockade in classical Hodgkin lymphoma. In the study overall: Nivolumab dosing for patients was 3 mg/kg, administered intravenously every 2 weeks.

Findings of the study overall: A significant rise in TCR diversity by C4D1 was seen for CD4+ but not CD8+ cells.

This table comes from immunoSEQ multiplex PCR, and its TCRdb copy is limited to in-frame clones, with some not included. The table records 57,000 or so clones, around 88% of them present only once. To note about this clone: The antigen is unknown.

Germline CDR1 is SGHVS and CDR2 is FNYEAQ. The CDR3 contains 14 residues. V lost 5 bases and J lost 3; bases outside the gene matches: 3. Each and every patient relapsed after autologous stem cell transplantation, and patients got differing brentuximab vedotin exposure. Source: peripheral blood mononuclear cells (PBMCs), taken at baseline. The chain links TRBV7-6 to TRBJ2-1; 8 bases match TRBD2. The TCR comes from a human donor with classical Hodgkin lymphoma. CDR3 bases: TGTGCCAGCAGCCCGCGGGGGGTCTACAATGAGCAGTTCTTC. It yields the protein CASSPRGVYNEQFF.